This entry lists 2 T cell receptor beta chains sequenced from one sample in a study of T cell repertoires and HLA-DP antigens. TCRdb's table, derived via immunoSEQ multiplex PCR, lists solely in-frame clones and lacks some. The sample has 90,000 to 130,000 clones, roughly 92% seen once; the top ten hold 0.25% to 0.3%. No cognate antigen is known for these TCRs. The sample comprised CD4+ T cells from PBMCs. The receptors come from a woman aged 18-30 years in good health and CMV-seronegative.

The J gene is TRBJ2-1, the V gene TRBV9; 8 bases align to TRBD2. CDR1 SGDLS and CDR2 YYNGEE come from the germline V gene. Unmatched junction bases numbered 6, after V lost 4 bases and J lost 3 bases. CDR3 length: 15 amino acids. The CDR3 loop reads CASSITSGGYNEQFF. The CDR3, as DNA: TGTGCCAGCAGCATTACTAGCGGAGGCTACAATGAGCAGTTCTTC.

The chain joins TRBV28 to TRBJ2-3; D unresolved. The CDR3 length is 13 residues. V was cut by 7 bases and J by 0 bases, with 8 bases left in between. Germline V lookup: CDR1 MDHEN, CDR2 SYDVKM. This chain's CDR3 is CASIAQSTDTQYF. In nucleotides, the CDR3 is TGTGCCAGCATAGCCCAGAGCACAGATACGCAGTATTTT.